What follows are 25 T cell receptor beta chains derived from one specimen sequenced in a study of CD8+CD57+ T cells in acquired aplastic anemia. The template for TCR beta VDJ and CDR3 sequence profiling was genomic DNA. Via MiXCR, TCRdb re-called the reads, giving one row per CDR3 protein. Among just over 450,000 distinct CDR3 sequences listed, 25% to 40% were seen once. Flow cytometry had shown expanded CD8+CD57+ cells in the patients chosen for sequencing. Sequencing input: sorted CD4+, CD8+, or CD8+CD57+ T cells (not recorded which) from PBMCs. These receptors were obtained from a human donor with aplastic anemia.

This clonotype was picked up a small number of times. This rearrangement joins TRBV5-5 to TRBJ1-1; D gene ambiguous. Trimming took 0 bases from V and 8 from J, leaving 8 bases between them. Germline lookup yields CDR1 SGHKS and CDR2 YYEKEE (reference sequence). The CDR3 runs 12 residues. In DNA form, the CDR3 reads TGTGCCAGCAGCTTGGGGGTCTTGGAAGCTTTCTTT. This gives the protein CASSLGVLEAFF.

V usage is TRBV6-1 and J usage is TRBJ2-7; 7 bases align to TRBD1. Germline V gene data show CDR1 as MNHNS and CDR2 as SASEGT. The V segment lost 6 bases and the J segment 3 bases; nucleotides outside the gene matches: 8. This CDR3 has 14 amino acids. The CDR3 loop reads CASRNRDRNYEQYF. In DNA form, the CDR3 reads TGTGCCAGCAGAAACCGGGACAGAAACTACGAGCAGTACTTC.

This clonotype appeared many times. This sequence joins TRBV9 and TRBJ1-2, with D possibly matching TRBD1 (5 bases). Germline V gene data show CDR1 as SGDLS and CDR2 as YYNGEE. The length of the CDR3 is 14 residues. V was shortened by 3 bases and J by 8 bases, with 17 bases between the two germline ends. The DNA of the CDR3 is TGTGCCAGCAGCGCATCCGGGGGTGGGAGCGGCTACACCTTC. Protein sequence: CASSASGGGSGYTF.

In this sample, this clonotype turned up many times. J is TRBJ1-3 and V is TRBV29-1; 7 bases line up with TRBD1. The CDR3 totals 13 residues. Germline assignment: CDR1 SQVTM and CDR2 ANQGSEA. V lost 6 bases, J lost 4 bases, and 6 bases stayed unmatched. Here the CDR3 reads CSVEQGRGNTIYF. As DNA, the CDR3 is TGCAGCGTAGAACAGGGGAGGGGAAACACCATATATTTT. Variable domain in full (rest from reference TRBV29-1 and TRBJ1-3): SAVISQKPSRDICQRGTSLTIQCQVDSQVTMMFWYRQQPGQSLTLIATANQGSEATYESGFVIDKFPISRPNLTFSTLTVSNMSPEDSSIYLCSVEQGRGNTIYFGEGSWLTVV.

V and J are TRBV6-1 and TRBJ1-5, with D unclear. CDR1 and CDR2 from the germline V gene are MNHNS and SASEGT. The V end lost 4 bases, the J end lost 9 bases, and 10 bases lay between the germline ends. CDR3 size: 12 residues. The CDR3 DNA is TGTGCCAGCAGTGTGGGTTCTTCGCCCCAGCATTTT. Translated, it gives CASSVGSSPQHF.

The chain employs TRBV5-4 and TRBJ2-7; the D is unclear. The CDR3 runs to 14 residues. CDR1 and CDR2 (germline): SGHNT, YYREEE (reference sequence). The ends were cut back, 4 bases at V and 2 bases at J, with 13 bases in the middle. In DNA form, the CDR3 reads TGTGCCAGCAGCAACCTCCGGCCCCCCTACGAGCAGTACTTC. Amino acids: CASSNLRPPYEQYF.

This clonotype was found once. The genes are TRBV2 and TRBJ2-3; D might be TRBD2 (6 bases). CDR1 SNHLY and CDR2 FYNNEI come from the germline V gene. This CDR3 region has 15 residues. Trimming pared 6 bases from V and 2 bases from J, leaving 15 bases between. CDR3 loop: CASSGGPTYTDTQYF. The CDR3 coding sequence is TGTGCCAGCAGCGGGGGACCAACCTACACAGATACGCAGTATTTT.

This clonotype was recorded many times. The J gene is TRBJ2-7, the V gene TRBV20-1; TRBD2 is a possible D gene (6 bases). Looked up from germline, CDR1 is DFQATT and CDR2 is SNEGSKA (reference sequence). Between the trimmed V and J ends, which lost 6 bases and 0 bases, there was a span of 12 bases. The CDR3 consists of 13 residues. Here the CDR3 reads CSAPGTSSYEQYF. CDR3 nucleotide sequence: TGCAGTGCCCCCGGGACTTCCTCCTACGAGCAGTACTTC.

This clonotype appeared a few times. Possible read error: a much larger clone is one base away. The rearrangement links TRBV2 to TRBJ1-4; D not resolved. The CDR3 is 14 residues long. Germline CDR1 and CDR2: SNHLY and FYNNEI. Trimming pared 4 bases from V and 7 bases from J, leaving 13 bases between. In nucleotides, the CDR3 is TGTGCCAGCAGTGCCGGGGTTGGAAGTGAAAAACTGTTTTTT. Residues: CASSAGVGSEKLFF. Using reference TRBV2 and TRBJ1-4 for the parts outside the CDR3, the full variable domain is EPEVTQTPSHQVTQMGQEVILRCVPISNHLYFYWYRQILGQKVEFLVSFYNNEISEKSEIFDDQFSVERPDGSNFTLKIRSTKLEDSAMYFCASSAGVGSEKLFFGSGTQLSVL.

This clonotype occurred many times. The chain uses TRBV20-1 and TRBJ2-5; TRBD2 matches at 11 bases. Germline-derived CDR1 and CDR2 are DFQATT and SNEGSKA (reference sequence). The CDR3 loop spans 14 amino acids. V gave up 5 bases and J gave up 5 bases; unmatched junction bases: 7. In nucleotides, the CDR3 is TGCAGTGCTGGACCTAGCGGGAGGTCGGAGACCCAGTACTTC. Its protein is CSAGPSGRSETQYF.

This clonotype was recorded a few times. The V call is TRBV18, the J call TRBJ1-1; 8 bases are shared with TRBD1. CDR1 is KGHSH and CDR2 is LQKENI in the germline V gene. The CDR3 spans 14 residues. Unmatched junction bases numbered 3, after V lost 3 bases and J lost 3 bases. The CDR3 region is CASSPGQVDTEAFF. DNA of the CDR3: TGTGCCAGCTCACCGGGACAGGTAGACACTGAAGCTTTCTTT.

This clonotype was seen repeatedly, ten times or more. CDR3 sequence (DNA): TGCAGCGTTGGGGCGGCTGGGTTCATCGATGAGCAGTTCTTC. The encoded protein is CSVGAAGFIDEQFF. This chain joins TRBV29-1 and TRBJ2-1; D not resolved. V lost 4 bases to trimming and J lost 8 bases, with 18 bases between them. The CDR3 sequence is 14 residues long. Germline loops: CDR1 SQVTM, CDR2 ANQGSEA.

Remarks on this clonotype: A junction boundary mismatches the germline segment, possibly from a read error. In DNA, the CDR3 is TGTGCCGGTAGTAAACGACTAGCGGGAGATGGAAACACCGGGGAGCTGTTTTTT. Translating it yields CAGSKRLAGDGNTGELFF. The chain uses TRBV19 and TRBJ2-2, with TRBD2 matching 12 bases. Germline values: CDR1 LNHDA, CDR2 SQIVND (reference sequence). The CDR3 loop spans 18 amino acids.

This clonotype was observed many times. J is TRBJ2-1 and V is TRBV2; TRBD1 aligns across 8 bases. Trimming at V came to 2 bases and at J to 8 bases, leaving 5 bases not matched to a gene. CDR1 and CDR2 (germline): SNHLY, FYNNEI. The CDR3 sequence is 14 residues long. The CDR3 sequence is CASSEQGATHEQFF. CDR3 coding DNA: TGTGCCAGCAGTGAACAGGGGGCTACGCATGAGCAGTTCTTC.

The table lists this clonotype with many counts. The chain employs TRBV19 and TRBJ2-7; 8 bases are a match to TRBD2. V lost 5 bases to trimming and J lost 2 bases; unmatched junction nucleotides: 11. Looked up from germline, CDR1 is LNHDA and CDR2 is SQIVND (reference sequence). This CDR3 comprises 16 residues. CDR3 sequence reads: CASSPLRGASAYEQYF. The CDR3 DNA is TGTGCCAGTAGTCCTCTGCGGGGGGCATCGGCCTACGAGCAGTACTTC.

V is TRBV20-1 and J is TRBJ2-5; TRBD2 aligns across 8 bases. The CDR3 extends over 12 amino acids. Looked up from germline, CDR1 is DFQATT and CDR2 is SNEGSKA (reference sequence). V lost 1 base, J lost 13 bases, and 8 bases stayed unmatched. The chain's CDR3 is CSARAPRGAGYF. CDR3 nucleotide sequence: TGCAGTGCTAGAGCTCCGCGGGGGGCTGGGTACTTC.

This clonotype turned up a few times. A junction end diverges from the germline sequence, so it may reflect a read error. This sequence joins TRBV20-1 and TRBJ1-3, with TRBD1 as a possible D gene (5 bases). Germline CDR1 is DFQATT and CDR2 is SNEGSKA (reference sequence). The CDR3 consists of 16 residues. This CDR3 reads CSALNLGLLSGDTIYF. The CDR3 DNA sequence: TGCAGTGCTCTTAATTTGGGACTTCTCTCTGGAGACACCATATATTTT.

The table lists this clonotype with a count of one. The J gene is TRBJ2-7, the V gene TRBV27; D is possibly TRBD2 (5 bases). CDR1 is MNHEY and CDR2 is SMNVEV in the germline V gene (reference sequence). V lost 6 bases, J lost 0 bases, and 12 bases lay in between. This CDR3 is 14 amino acids long. The CDR3 region is CASSRERFSYEQYF. The CDR3 bases are TGTGCCAGCAGCCGAGAGCGGTTCTCCTACGAGCAGTACTTC.

This clonotype was detected once. This rearrangement joins TRBV19 to TRBJ2-3; 12 bases align to TRBD2. The CDR3 is 17 residues long. The V gene end was trimmed by 4 bases and the J gene end by 5 bases; junction bases not matched to a gene: 10. Per germline, CDR1 LNHDA and CDR2 SQIVND (reference sequence). This chain's CDR3 is CASSTRPSGRAVDTQYF. CDR3 coding DNA: TGTGCCAGTAGTACCCGACCTAGCGGGAGGGCAGTAGATACGCAGTATTTT.

As regards this clonotype: A much larger clonotype is one base distant, so this may be a read error. V gene TRBV15 combines with J gene TRBJ1-3, with D possibly being TRBD1 (6 bases). This CDR3 contains 16 residues. Per the germline V gene, CDR1 is LNHNV and CDR2 is YYDKDF (reference sequence). The CDR3 bases are TGTGCCGCCAGCAGAGATCCGGGGGGGCCTGGAAACACCATATATTTT. Its translation is CAASRDPGGPGNTIYF.

This clonotype was seen a handful of times. This chain joins TRBV24-1 and TRBJ2-3; a weak D match, TRBD2 (6 bases). The germline CDR1 and CDR2 sequences are KGHDR and SFDVKD. The CDR3 contains 11 residues. With 9 bases removed from V and 6 bases from J, the gap between germline ends came to 9 bases. The CDR3 bases are TGTGCCACCTCCGCGGGGGATACGCAGTATTTT. Protein sequence: CATSAGDTQYF.

This clonotype was picked up many times. This chain connects TRBV5-1 to TRBJ1-3; D is undetermined. Trimming took 2 bases from V and 1 from J, leaving 7 bases between them. The CDR3 has 14 residues. Germline-derived CDR1 and CDR2 are SGHRS and YFSETQ. As DNA, the CDR3 is TGCGCCAGCAGCTTAAAGGGATCTGGAAACACCATATATTTT. It is translated as CASSLKGSGNTIYF.

CDR3 residues: CASTSPGGYNEQFF. The CDR3 DNA is TGTGCCAGCACCTCCCCAGGGGGATACAATGAGCAGTTCTTC. The chain recombines TRBV7-9 with TRBJ2-1; 7 bases agree with TRBD1. The CDR3 extends over 14 amino acids. V shed 7 bases and J 4 bases; nucleotides not matched to a gene: 7. Germline lookup yields CDR1 SEHNR and CDR2 FQNEAQ (reference sequence).

J is TRBJ2-3 and V is TRBV7-2; TRBD2 agrees at 7 bases. The trim removed 0 bases at V and 5 bases at J, leaving 5 bases unmatched. The CDR3 extends over 15 amino acids. Germline lookup yields CDR1 SGHTA and CDR2 FQGNSA. The CDR3 here is CASSLAGGFRDTQYF. As DNA, the CDR3 is TGTGCCAGCAGCTTAGCCGGGGGGTTTAGAGATACGCAGTATTTT.

The chain carries TRBV19 and TRBJ2-1, with D possibly TRBD2 on 6 matching bases. The CDR3 length is 15 residues. The V end was cut by 3 bases, the J end by 5 bases, with 14 bases between. Germline CDR1 is LNHDA and CDR2 is SQIVND (reference sequence). The chain's CDR3 is CASSMAGSLHNEQFF. The CDR3 nucleotides read TGTGCCAGTAGTATGGCGGGGAGTCTACACAATGAGCAGTTCTTC.